The 6 T cell receptor beta chains given below trace back to one sample, sequenced in a study of T-cell reconstitution after alpha-beta-depleted transplantation in children. Preparing the TCRbeta library involved the use of unique molecular identifiers. TCRdb re-analysed the PCR reads in MiXCR, keeping a single row per CDR3 protein. Of about 870,000 distinct CDR3 sequences listed, roughly 15% are singletons. The source was PBMCs, mostly from graft donor cells, collected 360 days after TCRalphabeta/CD19-depleted stem cell transplant. These receptors all stem from a male patient younger than 18 who had a stem cell transplant for acute lymphoblastic leukemia, so the T cells may come from the graft donor.

This clonotype was detected only a few times. The chain is built from TRBV9 and TRBJ1-1; 7 bases are shared with TRBD1. V lost 5 bases and J lost 7; bases outside the gene matches: 11. CDR3 length: 14 residues. CDR1 is SGDLS and CDR2 is YYNGEE in the germline V gene. CDR3 sequence reads: CASSAGTAGDEAFF. The CDR3 DNA sequence: TGTGCCAGCAGTGCAGGGACAGCTGGGGATGAAGCTTTCTTT.

This clonotype has at least ten counts. The CDR3 sequence is CAISWATDTEAFF. Here the CDR3 DNA reads TGTGCCATCAGTTGGGCCACGGACACTGAAGCTTTCTTT. The chain is built from TRBV10-3 and TRBJ1-1; no clear D gene. V shed 5 bases and J shed 3 bases, with 10 bases lying between them. The germline V gene has CDR1 ENHRY and CDR2 SYGVKD. The CDR3 length is 13 residues.

This clonotype was seen a single time. The CDR3 sequence: CASSLARGAGGELFF. In DNA, the CDR3 is TGTGCCAGCAGCTTAGCGCGAGGGGCGGGAGGGGAGCTGTTTTTT. The rearrangement uses TRBV7-8 and TRBJ2-2; D perhaps matches TRBD2 (6 bases). The germline CDR1 and CDR2 sequences are SGHVS and FQNEAQ. This CDR3 is 15 amino acids long. V lost 0 bases, J lost 8 bases, and 13 bases lay in between.

This chain links TRBV24-1 with TRBJ2-1; possible D gene TRBD2, 7 bases. The V end was cut by 3 bases, the J end by 3 bases, with 17 bases between. The germline gives CDR1 KGHDR, CDR2 SFDVKD. The CDR3 is made up of 17 amino acids. CDR3 protein: CATSDPRRGGGYNEQFF. CDR3 nucleotides: TGTGCCACCAGTGATCCGAGGAGGGGGGGGGGCTACAATGAGCAGTTCTTC.

The genes are TRBV5-5 and TRBJ2-7; no firm D call. The germline V gene encodes CDR1 SGHKS and CDR2 YYEKEE (reference sequence). The CDR3 length is 14 residues. V shed 4 bases and J shed 0 bases, with 11 bases lying between them. In nucleotides, the CDR3 is TGTGCCAGCAGCGCCGGGTCGAGCTCCTACGAGCAGTACTTC. Protein: CASSAGSSSYEQYF.

This clonotype has just a few counts. V and J are TRBV5-6 and TRBJ2-3, with 7 bases identical to TRBD2. J lost 11 bases, V lost 3 bases, and 3 bases had no gene match. The CDR3 contains 11 residues. From germline, CDR1 is SGHDT and CDR2 YYEEEE. Here the CDR3 reads CASSWGGRQYF. The CDR3 DNA reads TGTGCCAGCAGCTGGGGGGGTCGGCAGTATTTT. The whole variable domain, remainder taken from reference TRBV5-6 and TRBJ2-3, is DAGVTQSPTHLIKTRGQQVTLRCSPKSGHDTVSWYQQALGQGPQFIFQYYEEEERQRGNFPDRFSGHQFPNYSSELNVNALLLGDSALYLCASSWGGRQYFGPGTRLTVL.